This TCR beta chain was recovered during a study of vaccination and CD4 T cells after COVID-19. Study-level background: Every participant had a vaccine, which was either BNT162b2 or mRNA-1273, given in two doses.

As to this clonotype: Its antigen remains unidentified.

Treatment noted: roughly 10-day PBMC culture with coronavirus spike peptide pools or control peptides (ViraFEST assay). Prior SARS-CoV-2 infection was excluded in healthy vaccine recipients by negative nucleocapsid antibodies before and after vaccination. Both day 3 and day 7 involved replacing half of the medium with fresh IL-2 medium. Once obtained from cultured CD4+ T cells, the DNA was sequenced using the Oncomine TCR Beta short-read assay. TCRdb passed the PCR reads through MiXCR, listing each CDR3 protein once. This table has 17,000 or so distinct CDR3 sequences, 40% to 55% appearing once. The trim removed 5 bases at V and 2 bases at J, leaving 9 bases unmatched. The CDR3 length is 16 residues. Germline values: CDR1 SEHNR, CDR2 FQNEAQ (reference sequence).

V and J are TRBV7-9 and TRBJ1-5, with 7 bases that match TRBD1. The TCR comes from a human donor who received a COVID-19 vaccine. Sequencing used CD4+ T cells from blood, cultured in vitro, obtained before SARS-CoV-2 vaccination. CDR3 sequence (DNA): TGTGCCAGCAGCCCAGGGACAGATCTTGGCAATCAGCCCCAGCATTTT. This gives the protein CASSPGTDLGNQPQHF.